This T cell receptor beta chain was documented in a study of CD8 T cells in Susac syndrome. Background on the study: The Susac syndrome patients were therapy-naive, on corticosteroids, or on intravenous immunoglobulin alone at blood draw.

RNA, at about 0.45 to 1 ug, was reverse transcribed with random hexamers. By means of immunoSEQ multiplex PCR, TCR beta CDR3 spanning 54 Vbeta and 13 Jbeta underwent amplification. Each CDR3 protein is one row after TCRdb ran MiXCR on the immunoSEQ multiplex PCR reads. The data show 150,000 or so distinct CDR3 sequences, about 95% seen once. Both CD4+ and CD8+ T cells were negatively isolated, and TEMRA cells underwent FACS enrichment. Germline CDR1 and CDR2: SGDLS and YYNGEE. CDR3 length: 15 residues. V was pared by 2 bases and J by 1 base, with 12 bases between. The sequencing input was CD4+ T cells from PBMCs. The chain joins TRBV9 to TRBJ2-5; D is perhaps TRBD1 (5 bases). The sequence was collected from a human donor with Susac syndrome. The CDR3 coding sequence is TGTGCCAGCAGCGTCCCAGGGATCAGCCAAGAGACCCAGTACTTC. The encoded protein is CASSVPGISQETQYF.